Listed here is a single T cell receptor beta chain. The ends were cut back, 2 bases at V and 4 bases at J, with 14 bases in the middle. The germline V gene encodes CDR1 MGHDK and CDR2 SYGVNS. The CDR3 contains 15 residues. TCRdb keeps only in-frame clones here, not all; method: immunoSEQ multiplex PCR. The sample lists about 200,000 clones; approximately 68% were seen once. These data come from a study of cytotoxic CD8 clonotypes in ibrutinib-treated CLL. The material was PBMCs, obtained after 24 months of ibrutinib treatment. The chain combines TRBV25-1 with TRBJ1-2; no firm D call. This receptor was taken from a human donor with chronic lymphocytic leukemia. CDR3 nucleotides: TGTGCCAGCAGTGAAGGGCAGTACTACGGCTATGGCTACACCTTC. This encodes CASSEGQYYGYGYTF.